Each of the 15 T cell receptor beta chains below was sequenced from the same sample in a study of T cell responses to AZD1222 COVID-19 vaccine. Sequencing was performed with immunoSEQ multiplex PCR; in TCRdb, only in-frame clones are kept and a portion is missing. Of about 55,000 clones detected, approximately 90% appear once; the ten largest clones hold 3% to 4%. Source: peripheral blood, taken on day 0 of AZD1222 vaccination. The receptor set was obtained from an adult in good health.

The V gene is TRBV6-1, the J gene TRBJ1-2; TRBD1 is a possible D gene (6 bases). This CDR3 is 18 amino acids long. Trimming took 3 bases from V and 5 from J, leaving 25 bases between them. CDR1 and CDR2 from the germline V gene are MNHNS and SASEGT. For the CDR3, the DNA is TGTGCCAGCAGTGATCTTAGCGGGACAAGCATAAGACCATATGGCTACACCTTC. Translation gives CASSDLSGTSIRPYGYTF.

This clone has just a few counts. CDR3 bases: TGTGCCACCAGGACTATCTCCTACGAGCAGTACTTC. It translates to CATRTISYEQYF. The chain is built from TRBV6-5 and TRBJ2-7, with D maybe TRBD2 (6 bases). Germline CDR1 MNHEY, CDR2 SVGAGI. V was clipped by 10 bases and J by 0 bases, with 10 bases between them. CDR3 length: 12 amino acids.

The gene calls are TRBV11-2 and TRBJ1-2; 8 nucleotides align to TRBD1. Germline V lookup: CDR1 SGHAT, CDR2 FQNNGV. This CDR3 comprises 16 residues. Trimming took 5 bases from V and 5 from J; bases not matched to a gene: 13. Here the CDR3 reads CASSLGPGQAGYGYTF. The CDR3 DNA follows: TGTGCCAGCAGCCTCGGCCCGGGACAGGCAGGGTATGGCTACACCTTC.

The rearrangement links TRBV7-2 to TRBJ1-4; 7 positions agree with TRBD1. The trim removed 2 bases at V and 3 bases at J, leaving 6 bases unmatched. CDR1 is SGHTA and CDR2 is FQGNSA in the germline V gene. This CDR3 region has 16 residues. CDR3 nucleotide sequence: TGTGCCAGCAGCTTACTAGGGGGCGTCTCTAATGAAAAACTGTTTTTT. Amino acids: CASSLLGGVSNEKLFF.

The CDR3 region has the DNA TGCGCCAGCAGCTTGGGAGGGACAGGGGCAGGAGAGACCCAGTACTTC. Amino acid sequence: CASSLGGTGAGETQYF. The J gene is TRBJ2-5, the V gene TRBV5-1; 10 bases agree with TRBD1. The CDR3 is made up of 16 amino acids. V shed 0 bases and J 4 bases; nucleotides not matched to a gene: 6. From germline, CDR1 is SGHRS and CDR2 YFSETQ.

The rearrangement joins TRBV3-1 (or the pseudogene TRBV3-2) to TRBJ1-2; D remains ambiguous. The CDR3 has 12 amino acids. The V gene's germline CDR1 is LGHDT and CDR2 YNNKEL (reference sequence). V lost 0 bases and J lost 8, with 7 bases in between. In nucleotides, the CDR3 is TGTGCCAGCAGCCAAGAGATGATGGGCTACACCTTC. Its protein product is CASSQEMMGYTF.

This CDR3 reads CASSPWSGNTEAFF. As DNA, the CDR3 is TGTGCCAGCAGTCCTTGGAGCGGAAACACTGAAGCTTTCTTT. V gene TRBV7-2 combines with J gene TRBJ1-1; no firm D call. This CDR3 is 14 amino acids long. The germline CDR1 and CDR2 sequences are SGHTA and FQGNSA. Trimming shortened V by 6 bases and J by 2 bases, and 13 bases separated the two germline ends.

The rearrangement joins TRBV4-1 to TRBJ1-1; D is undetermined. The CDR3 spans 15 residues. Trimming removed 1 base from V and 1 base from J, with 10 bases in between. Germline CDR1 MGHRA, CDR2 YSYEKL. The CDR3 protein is CASSQVVSENTEAFF. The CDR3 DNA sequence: TGCGCCAGCAGCCAAGTGGTGAGTGAGAACACTGAAGCTTTCTTT.

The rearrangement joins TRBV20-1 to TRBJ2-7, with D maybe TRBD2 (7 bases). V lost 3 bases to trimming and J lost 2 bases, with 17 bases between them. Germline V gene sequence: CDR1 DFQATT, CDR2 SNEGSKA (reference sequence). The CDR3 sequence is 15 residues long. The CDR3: CSASRGGQPTYEQYF. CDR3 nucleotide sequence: TGCAGTGCTAGTAGGGGGGGACAACCGACCTACGAGCAGTACTTC.

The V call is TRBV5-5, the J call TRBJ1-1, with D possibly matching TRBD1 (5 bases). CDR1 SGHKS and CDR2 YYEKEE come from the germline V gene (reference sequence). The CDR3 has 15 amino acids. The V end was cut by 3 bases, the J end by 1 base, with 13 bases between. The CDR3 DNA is TGTGCCAGCAGCTGGGGGGTCGCTCGGAACACTGAAGCTTTCTTT. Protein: CASSWGVARNTEAFF. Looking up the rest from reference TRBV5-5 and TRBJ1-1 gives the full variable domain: DAGVTQSPTHLIKTRGQQVTLRCSPISGHKSVSWYQQVLGQGPQFIFQYYEKEERGRGNFPDRFSARQFPNYSSELNVNALLLGDSALYLCASSWGVARNTEAFFGQGTRLTVV.

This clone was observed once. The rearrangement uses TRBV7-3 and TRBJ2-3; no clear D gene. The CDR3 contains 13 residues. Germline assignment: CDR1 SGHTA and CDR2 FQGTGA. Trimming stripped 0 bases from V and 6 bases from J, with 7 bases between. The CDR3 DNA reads TGTGCCAGCAGCTTAACGGTTTTGGATACGCAGTATTTT. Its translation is CASSLTVLDTQYF.

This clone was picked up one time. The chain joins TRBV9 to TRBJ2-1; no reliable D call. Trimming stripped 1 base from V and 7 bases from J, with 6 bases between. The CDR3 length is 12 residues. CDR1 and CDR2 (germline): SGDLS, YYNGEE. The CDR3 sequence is CASSVWQNEQFF. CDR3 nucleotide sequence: TGTGCCAGCAGCGTATGGCAGAATGAGCAGTTCTTC.

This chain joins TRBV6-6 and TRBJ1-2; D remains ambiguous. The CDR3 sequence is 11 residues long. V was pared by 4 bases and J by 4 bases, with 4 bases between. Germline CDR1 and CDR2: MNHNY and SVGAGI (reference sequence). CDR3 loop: CASSSGYGYTF. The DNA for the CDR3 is TGTGCCAGCAGTTCCGGCTATGGCTACACCTTC.

The DNA of the CDR3 is TGTGCCAGCAGCTTAGTTTACAGGGGAGGACAGCCCCAGCATTTT. Translation: CASSLVYRGGQPQHF. The chain joins TRBV7-2 to TRBJ1-5; 7 bases line up with TRBD1. Per the germline V gene, CDR1 is SGHTA and CDR2 is FQGNSA. This CDR3 has 15 residues. V gave up 1 base and J gave up 7 bases; unmatched junction bases: 7.

For the CDR3, the DNA is TGTGCCAGCAGTTCCCGGGACAGGGAAATTGGTGAGCAGTTCTTC. It specifies CASSSRDREIGEQFF. This chain connects TRBV27 to TRBJ2-1; 9 nucleotides line up with TRBD1. The V and J ends lost 4 bases and 9 bases, in that order; junction bases with no gene match: 10. This CDR3 spans 15 amino acids. Germline V gene data show CDR1 as MNHEY and CDR2 as SMNVEV (reference sequence).